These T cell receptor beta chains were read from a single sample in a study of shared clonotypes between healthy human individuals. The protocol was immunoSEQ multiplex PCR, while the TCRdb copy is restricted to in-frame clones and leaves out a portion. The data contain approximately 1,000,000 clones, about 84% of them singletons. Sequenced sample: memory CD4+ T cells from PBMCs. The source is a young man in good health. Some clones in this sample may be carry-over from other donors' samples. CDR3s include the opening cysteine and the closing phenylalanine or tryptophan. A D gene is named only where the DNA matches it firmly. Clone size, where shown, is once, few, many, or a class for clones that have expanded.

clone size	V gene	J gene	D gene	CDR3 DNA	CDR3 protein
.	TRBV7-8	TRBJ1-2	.	TGTGCCAGCAGCTTAGTACATTGGGTCGGGGACCAGGGCTACACCTTC	CASSLVHWVGDQGYTF
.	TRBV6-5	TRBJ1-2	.	TGTGCCAGCAGTTACTCGATGAACCTCAGGGGCTACACCTTC	CASSYSMNLRGYTF
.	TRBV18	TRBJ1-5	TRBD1	TGTGCCAGCTCAACGGCGGACAGGGATCGGCCCCAGCATTTT	CASSTADRDRPQHF
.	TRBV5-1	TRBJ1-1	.	TGCGCCAGCAGCTTGGAAGGGTCGGCAGGAGCTTTCTTT	CASSLEGSAGAFF
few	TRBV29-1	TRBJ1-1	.	TGCAGCGTTGACGGGGGCTGGGACACTGAAGCTTTCTTT	CSVDGGWDTEAFF
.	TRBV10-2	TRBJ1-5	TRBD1	TGCGCCAGCAGGGACGCCACAGGGGGCGGCAATCAGCCCCAGCATTTT	CASRDATGGGNQPQHF
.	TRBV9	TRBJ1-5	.	TGTGCCAGCAGCCACCGGGACAGCAATCAGCCCCAGCATTTT	CASSHRDSNQPQHF
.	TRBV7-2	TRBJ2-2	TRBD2	TGTGCCAGCAGCCGGCGGACTAGCGGGAGTCTGGGCGGGGAGCTGTTTTTT	CASSRRTSGSLGGELFF
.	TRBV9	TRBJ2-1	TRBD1	TGTGCCAGCAGTTCCGGGACAGTTTACAATGAGCAGTTCTTC	CASSSGTVYNEQFF
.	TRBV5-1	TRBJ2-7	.	TGCGCCAGCAGCCCGAGCCGGGGCGGGAACGAGCAGTACTTC	CASSPSRGGNEQYF
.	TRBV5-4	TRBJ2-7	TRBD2	TGTGCCAGCAGGGACGGGACTAGCGGTTCCTACGAGCAGTACTTC	CASRDGTSGSYEQYF
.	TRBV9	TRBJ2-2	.	TGTGCCAGCAGCGTCCGGGGCACCGGGGAGCTGTTTTTT	CASSVRGTGELFF
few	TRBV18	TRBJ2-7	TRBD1	TGTGCCAGCTCACCACCGGGACAGGACGGGACCTACGAGCAGTACTTC	CASSPPGQDGTYEQYF
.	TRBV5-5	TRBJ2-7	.	TGTGCCAGCAGCTTGGGACCTCAGTTCGAGCAGTACTTC	CASSLGPQFEQYF
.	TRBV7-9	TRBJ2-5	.	TGTGCCAGCAGCTTAGGCGGATTGGGGGAGACCCAGTACTTC	CASSLGGLGETQYF
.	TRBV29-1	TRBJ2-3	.	TGCAGTGCACAGAGGATTCGACACACAGATACGCAGTATTTT	CSAQRIRHTDTQYF
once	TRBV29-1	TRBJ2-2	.	TGCAGCGTTGAGGTCCGGGGACGGTCTCTCCGCGACGGCACCGGGGAGCTGTTTTTT	CSVEVRGRSLRDGTGELFF
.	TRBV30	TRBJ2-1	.	TGTGCCTGGAGCTTAGGGGTGGCCTACAATGAGCAGTTCTTC	CAWSLGVAYNEQFF
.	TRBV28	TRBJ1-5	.	TGTGCCAGCAGTTTAGGAGGGAAAAGTCAGCCCCAGCATTTT	CASSLGGKSQPQHF
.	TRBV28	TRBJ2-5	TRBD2	TGTGCCAGCAGTTTAGGGACTAGCGGGAGGGAGACCCAGTACTTC	CASSLGTSGRETQYF
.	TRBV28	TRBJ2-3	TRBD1	TGTGCCAGCAGTTTAAACAGGGGACGGACAGATACGCAGTATTTT	CASSLNRGRTDTQYF
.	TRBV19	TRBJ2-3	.	TGTGCCAGTAGTATAGGCTCAGGGAGCACAGATACGCAGTATTTT	CASSIGSGSTDTQYF
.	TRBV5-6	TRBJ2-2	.	TGTGCCAGCAGCGCAATCCGGGAGCGCACCGGGGAGCTGTTTTTT	CASSAIRERTGELFF
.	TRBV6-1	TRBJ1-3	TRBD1	TGTGCCAGCAGCGACAGGGCAAGTGGAAACACCATATATTTT	CASSDRASGNTIYF
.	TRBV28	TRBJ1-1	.	TGTGCCAGCAGACCTTTACAGGGTAGAGGGGAGGTTGAAGCTTTCTTT	CASRPLQGRGEVEAFF
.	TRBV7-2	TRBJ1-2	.	TGTGCCAGCAGCCCCCGCCCAGGGTCTAGCTATGGCTACACCTTC	CASSPRPGSSYGYTF
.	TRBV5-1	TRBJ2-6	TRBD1	TGCGCCAGCAGTTCGACAGGGGCGGGGGCCAACGTCCTGACTTTC	CASSSTGAGANVLTF
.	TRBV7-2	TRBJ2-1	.	TGTGCCAGCAGCTCTTACACCTACAATGAGCAGTTCTTC	CASSSYTYNEQFF
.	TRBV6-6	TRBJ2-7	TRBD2	TGTGCCAGCACAAATACGGGGGGACGGGGCTCCTACGAGCAGTACTTC	CASTNTGGRGSYEQYF
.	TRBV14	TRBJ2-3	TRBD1	TGTGCCAGCAGCCAAGAAACGGGGACAGGGGGATATACGCAGTATTTT	CASSQETGTGGYTQYF
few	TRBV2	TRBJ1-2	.	TGTGCCAGCAGATTAGGGAACTATGGCTACACCTTC	CASRLGNYGYTF
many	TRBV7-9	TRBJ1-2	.	TGTGCCAGCAGCTTCCCCCGGAACGATGGCTACACCTTC	CASSFPRNDGYTF
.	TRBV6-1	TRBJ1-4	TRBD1	TGTGCCAGCAGTTTAACGGGACAGCTTAATGAAAAACTGTTTTTT	CASSLTGQLNEKLFF
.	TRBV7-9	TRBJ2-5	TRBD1	TGTGCCAGCAGCGTCGGGACAGGGGTGCAAGAGACCCAGTACTTC	CASSVGTGVQETQYF
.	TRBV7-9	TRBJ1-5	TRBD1	TGTGCCAGCAGCTTAGGGACAGGGGAGAGACAGCCCCAGCATTTT	CASSLGTGERQPQHF
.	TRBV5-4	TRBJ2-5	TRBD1	TGTGCCAGCAGCATAAACCCGGGACAGGGTGGGGAGACCCAGTACTTC	CASSINPGQGGETQYF
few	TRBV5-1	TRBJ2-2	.	TGCGCCAGCAGCTTGGCCGATAGCACCGGGGAGCTGTTTTTT	CASSLADSTGELFF
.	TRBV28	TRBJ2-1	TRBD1	TGTGCCAGCAGTTTTGGCGGGACAGGGGGGGACAATGAGCAGTTCTTC	CASSFGGTGGDNEQFF
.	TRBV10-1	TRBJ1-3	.	TGCGCCAGCAGTGAGTCCAGAGACCAGGGAAGGGGAAACACCATATATTTT	CASSESRDQGRGNTIYF
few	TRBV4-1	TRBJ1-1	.	TGCGCCAGCAGCCAAGGGGTCGGGAACACTGAAGCTTTCTTT	CASSQGVGNTEAFF